The rows below give T cell receptor beta chains drawn from one sample of a study of T cell responses to AZD1222 COVID-19 vaccine. Sequencing used immunoSEQ multiplex PCR; TCRdb keeps in-frame clones, though not all of them. Among some 120,000 clones listed, roughly 90% were seen once. The sample here was peripheral blood, taken on day 0 of AZD1222 vaccination. These receptors all stem from an adult in good health. Each CDR3 is given with its conserved first and last residue. D genes are given only for firm matches. The listing skips clone size in some rows; elsewhere it reads once, few, many or a size class.

-,TRBJ1-5,-,TRBV19,CASSIVPQQPQHF,TGTGCCAGTAGTATAGTACCCCAACAGCCCCAGCATTTT
-,TRBJ2-1,-,TRBV5-4,CASSLGRDSSYNEQFF,TGTGCCAGCAGCTTGGGGCGGGATAGCTCCTACAATGAGCAGTTCTTC
-,TRBJ2-1,many,TRBV5-1,CASSLAPPGARNYNEQFF,TGCGCCAGCAGCTTGGCCCCACCGGGGGCGAGGAACTACAATGAGCAGTTCTTC
-,TRBJ1-6,-,TRBV6-5,CASTGTGVSPLHF,TGTGCCAGCACCGGGACCGGGGTCTCACCCCTCCACTTT
-,TRBJ2-1,-,TRBV29-1,CSVGRTPYNEQFF,TGCAGCGTTGGACGGACTCCGTACAATGAGCAGTTCTTC
-,TRBJ1-5,-,TRBV10-2,CASSGNGYQPQHF,TGCGCCAGCAGTGGGAATGGATATCAGCCCCAGCATTTT
TRBD1,TRBJ2-5,-,TRBV19,CASSSRDREETQYF,TGTGCCAGTAGTAGTAGGGACAGGGAAGAGACCCAGTACTTC
TRBD2,TRBJ2-1,-,TRBV7-6,CASSLGGAGAGEQFF,TGTGCCAGCAGCTTAGGAGGAGCGGGAGCGGGGGAGCAGTTCTTC
TRBD1,TRBJ1-2,-,TRBV11-1,CASTLSDRGGYTF,TGTGCCAGCACCCTCAGTGACAGGGGCGGCTACACCTTC
TRBD1,TRBJ1-5,-,TRBV18,CASSPGDRVGQPQHF,TGTGCCAGCTCACCCGGGGACAGGGTTGGGCAGCCCCAGCATTTT
TRBD1,TRBJ1-2,-,TRBV4-3,CASSQDARDRYYGYTF,TGCGCCAGCAGCCAAGACGCTCGGGACAGGTACTATGGCTACACCTTC
-,TRBJ1-6,-,TRBV21-1,CASSKEVVKGGGPSPLHF,TGTGCCAGCAGCAAAGAGGTGGTGAAGGGGGGTGGGCCTTCACCCCTCCACTTT
TRBD2,TRBJ2-1,-,TRBV27,CASISLAGDYNEQFF,TGTGCCAGCATATCACTAGCGGGAGATTACAATGAGCAGTTCTTC
-,TRBJ1-6,-,TRBV5-1,CASSLAQDTYNSPLHF,TGCGCCAGCAGCTTGGCCCAGGACACTTATAATTCACCCCTCCACTTT
TRBD1,TRBJ2-7,-,TRBV10-3,CAISRTGMVEQYF,TGTGCCATCAGCAGGACAGGGATGGTGGAGCAGTACTTC
TRBD2,TRBJ2-5,-,TRBV10-3,CATRLAGGQETQYF,TGTGCCACTAGACTAGCGGGAGGCCAAGAGACCCAGTACTTC
-,TRBJ1-6,-,TRBV6-5,CASSYSLMRNSPLHF,TGTGCCAGCAGTTACTCTTTGATGAGGAATTCACCCCTCCACTTT
-,TRBJ2-2,-,TRBV5-1,CASSQGPNRDTGELFF,TGCGCCAGCAGCCAAGGGCCGAACAGGGACACCGGGGAGCTGTTTTTT
-,TRBJ2-7,few,TRBV27,CASSLRGSYEQYF,TGTGCCAGCAGTTTGCGGGGTTCCTACGAGCAGTACTTC
-,TRBJ2-3,-,TRBV5-1,CASSSSGPEVTQYF,TGCGCCAGCAGCTCCTCCGGGCCTGAGGTTACGCAGTATTTT
-,TRBJ2-1,-,TRBV10-3,CAISARGFEQFF,TGTGCCATCAGTGCCAGAGGCTTTGAGCAGTTCTTC
TRBD2,TRBJ2-7,-,TRBV24-1,CATSEGGGLAEEQYF,TGTGCCACCAGTGAGGGTGGGGGACTAGCGGAGGAACAGTACTTC
TRBD1,TRBJ1-2,-,TRBV9,CASSVDVGGLYGYTF,TGTGCCAGCAGCGTAGATGTAGGGGGCCTCTATGGCTACACCTTC
-,TRBJ2-2,-,TRBV18,CASSPSRNLATGELFF,TGTGCCAGCTCACCCTCACGAAACCTGGCCACCGGGGAGCTGTTTTTT
-,TRBJ1-5,-,TRBV15,CATTPGEGYSNQPQHF,TGTGCCACCACCCCTGGGGAGGGATATAGCAATCAGCCCCAGCATTTT
TRBD2,TRBJ2-1,-,TRBV9,CASSVVAGSYNEQFF,TGTGCCAGCAGCGTTGTAGCGGGATCCTACAATGAGCAGTTCTTC
-,TRBJ1-4,-,TRBV24-1,CATRRFQGTPGGEKLFF,TGTGCCACCAGGCGATTTCAAGGGACACCGGGGGGTGAAAAACTGTTTTTT
-,TRBJ2-6,once,TRBV7-8,CASVLVAGGTGANVLTF,TGTGCCAGCGTCCTGGTGGCAGGGGGGACTGGGGCCAACGTCCTGACTTTC
-,TRBJ1-1,-,TRBV5-1,CASSLAVTRTEAFF,TGCGCCAGCAGCTTGGCCGTGACGAGGACTGAAGCTTTCTTT
-,TRBJ1-2,-,TRBV28,CASSSHTGGYGYTF,TGTGCCAGCAGCTCGCACACAGGAGGCTATGGCTACACCTTC
TRBD1,TRBJ2-7,-,TRBV5-1,CASSLGFGQGAYEQYF,TGCGCCAGCAGCTTGGGATTTGGACAGGGAGCCTACGAGCAGTACTTC
TRBD1,TRBJ2-2,-,TRBV30,CAWSVTGGWTGELFF,TGTGCCTGGAGTGTTACAGGGGGCTGGACCGGGGAGCTGTTTTTT
-,TRBJ1-1,-,TRBV18,CASSLSVPTEAFF,TGTGCCAGCTCACTTTCAGTCCCCACTGAAGCTTTCTTT
-,TRBJ2-3,-,TRBV29-1,CSVEGILAADTQYF,TGCAGCGTTGAAGGAATTTTGGCAGCCGATACGCAGTATTTT
TRBD1,TRBJ1-1,-,TRBV19,CASSPAAVTGGTEAFF,TGTGCCAGCTCCCCCGCTGCAGTGACAGGGGGCACTGAAGCTTTCTTT
-,TRBJ2-7,-,TRBV15,CATSRDRTAGHEQYF,TGTGCCACCAGCAGAGACCGGACTGCGGGCCACGAGCAGTACTTC
-,TRBJ2-5,-,TRBV5-1,CASSTTIGGETQYF,TGCGCCAGCAGCACCACTATAGGCGGAGAGACCCAGTACTTC
-,TRBJ1-5,-,TRBV7-8,CASSLAGQSNQPQHF,TGTGCCAGCAGCTTAGCGGGACAAAGCAATCAGCCCCAGCATTTT
TRBD1,TRBJ1-2,-,TRBV15,CATSRVARDRGGYTF,TGTGCCACCAGCAGAGTGGCCCGGGACAGGGGAGGCTACACCTTC
-,TRBJ2-7,-,TRBV27,CASRLSGSYEQYF,TGTGCCAGCCGCCTAAGTGGATCCTACGAGCAGTACTTC
TRBD1,TRBJ1-2,-,TRBV24-1,CATSDSGGDGYTF,TGTGCCACCAGTGATTCAGGGGGCGATGGCTACACCTTC
TRBD1,TRBJ1-2,-,TRBV15,CATSWGQGDGYTF,TGTGCCACCAGCTGGGGGCAGGGGGATGGCTACACCTTC
TRBD2,TRBJ2-3,-,TRBV5-1,CASSFGSGSDADTQYF,TGCGCCAGCAGCTTCGGTAGCGGGAGTGACGCAGATACGCAGTATTTT
-,TRBJ1-2,-,TRBV12-5,CASGLGMTDPLSYGYTF,TGTGCTAGTGGTTTGGGTATGACGGACCCGCTATCCTATGGCTACACCTTC
TRBD2,TRBJ2-5,-,TRBV4-1,CASSQGGEGETQYF,TGCGCCAGCAGCCAAGGGGGGGAGGGAGAGACCCAGTACTTC
-,TRBJ1-1,-,TRBV2,CASIRTASMNTEAFF,TGTGCCAGCATTAGGACAGCCTCCATGAACACTGAAGCTTTCTTT
-,TRBJ1-4,-,TRBV4-3,CASSLSTISTNEKLFF,TGCGCCAGCAGCCTATCTACGATCTCAACTAATGAAAAACTGTTTTTT
-,TRBJ1-6,-,TRBV10-3,CAISESGSYNSPLHF,TGTGCCATCAGTGAGTCTGGCAGCTATAATTCACCCCTCCACTTT
TRBD1,TRBJ1-5,-,TRBV3-1/TRBV3-2,CASSFGTGGYQPQHF,TGTGCCAGCAGTTTCGGTACAGGGGGGTATCAGCCCCAGCATTTT
TRBD2,TRBJ2-1,-,TRBV7-9,CASSLALAGAYNEQFF,TGTGCCAGCAGCTTAGCACTAGCGGGAGCTTACAATGAGCAGTTCTTC
-,TRBJ2-1,-,TRBV25-1,CATDKGAYNEQFF,TGTGCCACAGACAAGGGGGCCTACAATGAGCAGTTCTTC
TRBD1,TRBJ1-1,-,TRBV30,CAWSIETGGPTGEAFF,TGTGCCTGGAGTATTGAGACAGGGGGCCCAACCGGTGAAGCTTTCTTT
-,TRBJ2-5,few,TRBV5-4,CASSLDQGRQETQYF,TGTGCCAGCAGCTTGGATCAGGGAAGACAAGAGACCCAGTACTTC
-,TRBJ2-1,-,TRBV12-3/TRBV12-4,CASGHPYNEQFF,TGTGCCAGCGGCCATCCCTACAATGAGCAGTTCTTC
TRBD1,TRBJ1-2,-,TRBV4-3,CASSYSTGVERGYTF,TGCGCCAGCAGCTACAGTACAGGGGTCGAGCGTGGCTACACCTTC
-,TRBJ1-4,-,TRBV9,CASSAGSQATNEKLFF,TGTGCCAGCAGCGCCGGTTCACAAGCAACTAATGAAAAACTGTTTTTT
-,TRBJ1-3,-,TRBV19,CASQQPTDSGNTIYF,TGTGCCAGCCAACAGCCAACGGACTCTGGAAACACCATATATTTT
-,TRBJ2-3,-,TRBV6-2/TRBV6-3,CASSYLALSTDTQYF,TGTGCCAGCAGTTACCTAGCGCTCAGCACAGATACGCAGTATTTT
-,TRBJ2-2,-,TRBV19,CASSIGGLGELFF,TGTGCCAGTAGTATCGGGGGCCTCGGGGAGCTGTTTTTT